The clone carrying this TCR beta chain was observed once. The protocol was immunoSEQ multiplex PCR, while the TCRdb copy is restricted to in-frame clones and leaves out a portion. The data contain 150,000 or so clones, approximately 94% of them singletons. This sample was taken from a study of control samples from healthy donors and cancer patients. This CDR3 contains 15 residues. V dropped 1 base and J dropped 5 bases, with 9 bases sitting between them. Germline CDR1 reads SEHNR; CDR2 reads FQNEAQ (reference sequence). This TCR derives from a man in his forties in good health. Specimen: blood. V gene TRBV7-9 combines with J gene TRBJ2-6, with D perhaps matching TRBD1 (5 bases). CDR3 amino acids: CASSLVAGRANVLTF. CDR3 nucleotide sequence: TGTGCCAGCAGCTTAGTTGCAGGGAGGGCCAACGTCCTGACTTTC.